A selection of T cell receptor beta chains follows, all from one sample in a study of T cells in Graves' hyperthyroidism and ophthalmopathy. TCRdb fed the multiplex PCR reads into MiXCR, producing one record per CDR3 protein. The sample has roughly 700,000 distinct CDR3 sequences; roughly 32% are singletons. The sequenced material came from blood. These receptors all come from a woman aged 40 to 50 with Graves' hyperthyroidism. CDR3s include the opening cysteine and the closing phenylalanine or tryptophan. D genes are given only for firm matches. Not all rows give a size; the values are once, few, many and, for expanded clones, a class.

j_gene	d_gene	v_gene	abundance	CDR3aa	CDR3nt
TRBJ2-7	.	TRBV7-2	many	CASSVSYEQYF	TGTGCCAGCAGCGTGAGTTACGAGCAGTACTTC
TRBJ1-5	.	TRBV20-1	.	CSASTGGRETQHF	TGCAGTGCTAGTACCGGGGGTCGGGAGACCCAGCATTTT
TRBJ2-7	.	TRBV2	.	CASSSRSGTQYEQYF	TGTGCCAGCAGCTCTAGATCCGGGACACAGTACGAGCAGTACTTC
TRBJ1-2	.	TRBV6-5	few	CATEGDYGYTF	TGTGCCACCGAGGGGGACTATGGCTACACCTTC
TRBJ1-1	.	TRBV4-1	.	CASASTRFKTTEAFF	TGCGCCAGCGCCTCAACACGGTTCAAGACGACTGAAGCTTTCTTT
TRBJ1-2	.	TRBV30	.	CAWSVYGGYGYTF	TGTGCCTGGAGTGTATACGGGGGCTACGGCTACACCTTC
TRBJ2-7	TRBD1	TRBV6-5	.	CASSYSSSGTEQYEQYF	TGTGCCAGCAGTTACTCTTCTTCCGGGACAGAACAATACGAGCAGTACTTC
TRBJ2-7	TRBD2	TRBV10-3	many	CAMRAGGRLSEQYF	TGTGCCATGAGAGCCGGCGGGAGGCTTTCCGAGCAGTACTTC
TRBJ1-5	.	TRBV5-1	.	CASSMQGEQPQHF	TGCGCCAGCAGCATGCAGGGAGAACAGCCCCAGCATTTT
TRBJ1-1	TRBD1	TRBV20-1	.	CSARDGQGARNTEAFF	TGCAGTGCTAGAGATGGACAGGGGGCGCGGAACACTGAAGCTTTCTTT
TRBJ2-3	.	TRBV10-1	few	CASSDYHTDTQYF	TGCGCCAGCAGTGATTACCACACAGATACGCAGTATTTT
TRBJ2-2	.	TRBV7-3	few	CASSSSSTGELFF	TGTGCCAGCAGCTCAAGTTCGACCGGGGAGCTGTTTTTT
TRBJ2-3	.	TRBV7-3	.	CASTTPGGGTDTQYF	TGTGCCAGCACAACCCCCGGGGGCGGCACAGATACGCAGTATTTT
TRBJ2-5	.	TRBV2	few	CASRGKDPVRSWIETQYF	TGTGCCAGCAGAGGGAAGGACCCAGTCAGATCGTGGATAGAGACCCAGTACTTC
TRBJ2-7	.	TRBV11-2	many	CASSFGAVYEQYF	TGTGCCAGCAGCTTCGGGGCGGTCTACGAGCAGTACTTC
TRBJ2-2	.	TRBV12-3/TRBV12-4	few	CASSFSANTGELFF	TGTGCCAGCAGTTTCAGCGCGAACACCGGGGAGCTGTTTTTT
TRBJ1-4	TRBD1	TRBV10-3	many	CAISDSGGDEKLFF	TGTGCCATCAGTGACTCAGGGGGGGATGAAAAACTGTTTTTT
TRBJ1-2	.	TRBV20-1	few	CSAPGIASNYGYTF	TGCAGTGCCCCGGGGATAGCCTCTAACTATGGCTACACCTTC
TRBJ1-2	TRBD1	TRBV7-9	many	CASSPDRGGGYTF	TGTGCCAGCAGCCCTGACAGGGGAGGGGGCTACACCTTC
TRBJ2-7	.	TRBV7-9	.	CASSHRDTAYEQYF	TGTGCCAGCAGCCACCGGGACACAGCCTACGAGCAGTACTTC
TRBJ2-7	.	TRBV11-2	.	CASSLVTWDKDYEQYF	TGTGCCAGCAGCTTAGTGACGTGGGACAAGGACTACGAGCAGTACTTC
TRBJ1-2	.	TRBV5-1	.	CASSLELGNGYTF	TGCGCCAGCAGCTTGGAATTGGGCAATGGCTACACCTTC
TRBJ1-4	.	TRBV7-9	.	CASSFGRIDKLFF	TGTGCCAGCAGCTTCGGCAGGATCGATAAACTGTTTTTT
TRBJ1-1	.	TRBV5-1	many	CASSRVGHPNTEAFF	TGCGCCAGCAGCCGCGTGGGGCATCCGAACACTGAAGCTTTCTTT
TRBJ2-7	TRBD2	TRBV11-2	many	CASSFPLAGISYEQYF	TGTGCCAGCAGCTTCCCACTAGCGGGAATCTCCTACGAGCAGTACTTC
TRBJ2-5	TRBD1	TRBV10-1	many	CASSEKGASGETQYF	TGCGCCAGCAGTGAGAAGGGGGCGAGTGGTGAGACCCAGTACTTC
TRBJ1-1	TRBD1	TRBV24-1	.	CATERQGVGAFF	TGTGCCACCGAGAGACAGGGGGTGGGAGCTTTCTTT
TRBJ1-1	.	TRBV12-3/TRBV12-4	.	CANQGVYTEAFF	TGTGCCAACCAAGGGGTCTACACTGAAGCTTTCTTT
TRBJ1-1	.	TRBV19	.	CASSINLRARNTEAFF	TGTGCCAGTAGTATCAACCTCCGGGCCCGGAACACTGAAGCTTTCTTT
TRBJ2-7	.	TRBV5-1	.	CASSQGPFNEQYF	TGCGCCAGCAGCCAAGGGCCCTTTAACGAGCAGTACTTC
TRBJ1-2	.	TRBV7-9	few	CASSLEWGPGYTF	TGTGCCAGCAGCTTAGAATGGGGTCCTGGCTACACCTTC
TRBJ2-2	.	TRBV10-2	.	CASSEYQGPGELFF	TGCGCCAGCAGCGAATACCAGGGCCCCGGGGAGCTGTTTTTT
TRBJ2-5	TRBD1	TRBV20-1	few	CSAREPGTGDLETQYF	TGCAGTGCTAGAGAACCCGGGACAGGTGACCTCGAGACCCAGTACTTC
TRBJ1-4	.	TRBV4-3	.	CASSPNAGWGEKLFF	TGCGCCAGCAGCCCCAACGCAGGGTGGGGGGAAAAACTGTTTTTT
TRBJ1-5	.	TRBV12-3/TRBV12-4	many	CASEGGGPQHF	TGTGCCAGCGAGGGAGGGGGGCCCCAGCATTTT
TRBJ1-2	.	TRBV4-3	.	CASSQDHNLGRINYGYTF	TGCGCCAGCAGCCAAGATCATAATCTGGGACGGATAAACTATGGCTACACCTTC
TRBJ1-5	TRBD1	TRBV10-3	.	CASSRTGARNQPQHF	TGTGCCAGCAGTAGGACAGGGGCCCGCAATCAGCCCCAGCATTTT
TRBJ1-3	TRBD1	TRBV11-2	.	CASSQGGTAKVNTIYF	TGTGCCAGCAGCCAGGGCGGGACAGCGAAGGTCAACACCATATATTTT
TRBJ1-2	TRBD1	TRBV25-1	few	CASSLRQGTYGYTF	TGTGCCAGCAGTTTACGACAGGGGACCTATGGCTACACCTTC
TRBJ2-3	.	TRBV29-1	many	CSVGTGSTDTQYF	TGCAGCGTGGGAACAGGATCCACAGATACGCAGTATTTT
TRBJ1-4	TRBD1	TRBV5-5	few	CASSLQGVRREKLFF	TGTGCCAGCAGCTTACAGGGGGTTAGAAGAGAAAAACTGTTTTTT
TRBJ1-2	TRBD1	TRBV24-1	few	CATSETGTSGYTF	TGTGCCACCAGTGAGACAGGGACTAGCGGCTACACCTTC
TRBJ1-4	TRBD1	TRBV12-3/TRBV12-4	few	CASIRKGAGEKLFF	TGTGCCAGCATCAGGAAGGGGGCCGGTGAAAAACTGTTTTTT
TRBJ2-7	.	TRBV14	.	CASSLLTSRAEQYF	TGTGCCAGCAGCCTGCTGACTAGTAGGGCTGAGCAGTACTTC
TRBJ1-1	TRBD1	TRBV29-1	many	CSVNRGGNTEAFF	TGCAGCGTCAACAGGGGGGGAAACACTGAAGCTTTCTTT
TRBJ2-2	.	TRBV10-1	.	CASSTGIGTGELFF	TGCGCCAGCAGTACAGGGATAGGCACCGGGGAGCTGTTTTTT
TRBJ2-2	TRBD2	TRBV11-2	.	CASSPTSGRRAGELFF	TGTGCCAGCAGCCCCACTAGCGGGAGACGAGCCGGGGAGCTGTTTTTT
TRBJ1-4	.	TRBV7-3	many	CASSLTGVAGGETLFF	TGTGCCAGCAGCTTAACGGGCGTCGCAGGTGGGGAAACGCTGTTTTTT
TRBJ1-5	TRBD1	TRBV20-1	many	CSAIQGNQPQHF	TGCAGTGCTATACAGGGGAATCAGCCCCAGCATTTT
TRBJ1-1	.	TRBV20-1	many	CSARPVEGGNTEAFF	TGCAGTGCTAGACCCGTAGAGGGTGGCAACACTGAAGCTTTCTTT
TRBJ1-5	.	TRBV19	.	CASSIEWIKALGNQPQHF	TGTGCCAGTAGTATTGAGTGGATAAAGGCCCTGGGCAATCAGCCCCAGCATTTT
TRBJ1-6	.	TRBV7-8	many	CASSLGHRVPNSPLHF	TGTGCCAGCAGCTTAGGCCACAGGGTACCTAATTCACCCCTCCACTTT